Each of the 16 T cell receptor beta chains below was sequenced from the same sample in a study of control samples from healthy donors and cancer patients. Data came from immunoSEQ multiplex PCR; TCRdb stores just in-frame clones and leaves some out. The sample includes about 13,000 clones, about 75% of them seen just once. Sequencing input: formalin-fixed, paraffin-embedded tissue. The receptors shown here come from a male donor with melanoma.

The chain is built from TRBV12-3 or TRBV12-4 and TRBJ1-6, with TRBD1 as a possible D gene (5 bases). CDR3 length: 13 residues. V lost 8 bases, J lost 8 bases, and 13 bases lay in between. CDR3 region: CASGWGVDSPLHF. CDR3 DNA: TGTGCCAGCGGTTGGGGGGTGGATTCACCCCTCCACTTT.

The rearrangement uses TRBV12-3 or TRBV12-4 and TRBJ1-1, with D possibly being TRBD1 (5 bases). The CDR3 runs to 13 residues. The germline V and J ends were trimmed by 2 bases and 5 bases, with 9 bases remaining between them. CDR3 protein: CASSLQGMTEAFF. The CDR3, as DNA: TGTGCCAGCAGTTTACAGGGTATGACTGAAGCTTTCTTT.

CDR3 sequence (DNA): TGTGCCAGTAGCAGGGCGTACATTCAGTACTTC. Translating gives CASSRAYIQYF. The J gene is TRBJ2-4, the V gene TRBV19, with D possibly TRBD1 on 5 matching bases. Trimming shortened V by 6 bases and J by 8 bases, and 8 bases separated the two germline ends. The CDR3 has 11 residues. Germline CDR1 is LNHDA and CDR2 is SQIVND (reference sequence).

The rearrangement uses TRBV6-2 or TRBV6-3 and TRBJ2-1, with 9 bases matching TRBD1. Germline assignment: CDR1 MNHEY and CDR2 SVGEGT. V dropped 4 bases and J dropped 7; count of bases not matched to a gene: 5. The CDR3 consists of 14 residues. CDR3 nucleotides: TGTGCCAGCAGTTCAGGACAGGGGTTGAATGAGCAGTTCTTC. Translating gives CASSSGQGLNEQFF.

V usage is TRBV6-5 and J usage is TRBJ2-1; D unclear. V was pared by 2 bases and J by 1 base, with 6 bases between. Germline lookup yields CDR1 MNHEY and CDR2 SVGAGI. The CDR3 contains 14 residues. The CDR3 here is CASSYEESYNEQFF. The DNA for the CDR3 is TGTGCCAGCAGTTACGAGGAATCCTACAATGAGCAGTTCTTC.

This chain links TRBV5-4 with TRBJ1-3, with D perhaps matching TRBD1 (5 bases). Germline CDR1 reads SGHNT; CDR2 reads YYREEE (reference sequence). The CDR3 runs to 16 residues. V gave up 4 bases and J gave up 4 bases, with 18 bases separating them. CDR3 in amino acids: CASSIDTGRVGNTIYF. The CDR3 DNA is TGTGCCAGCAGCATTGATACAGGTCGCGTGGGAAACACCATATATTTT.

This clone has only one observation. This chain joins TRBV11-1 and TRBJ2-5; perhaps TRBD1 as D (5 bases). CDR1 and CDR2 from the germline V gene are SGHAT and FQDESV (reference sequence). This CDR3 comprises 14 residues. V lost 11 bases and J 5 bases, leaving 21 bases between the germline ends. The CDR3 here is CAPGSPGAEETQYF. The CDR3 nucleotides read TGTGCCCCGGGCTCCCCTGGGGCAGAGGAGACCCAGTACTTC.

This clone appeared a few times. This chain joins TRBV5-1 and TRBJ2-1, with 11 bases that match TRBD2. The CDR3 consists of 17 residues. Germline assignment: CDR1 SGHRS and CDR2 YFSETQ. The J segment lost 8 bases and the V segment lost 0 bases, leaving 10 bases of the junction unmatched. CDR3 DNA sequence: TGCGCCAGCAGCTTGGCCCTAGCGGGGGGCAGGAATGATGAGCAGTTCTTC. As protein: CASSLALAGGRNDEQFF.

This clone has just a few counts. The chain couples TRBV2 to TRBJ2-3; D is uncertain. V was shortened by 5 bases and J by 1 base, with 13 bases between the two germline ends. CDR3 length: 15 amino acids. Per germline, CDR1 SNHLY and CDR2 FYNNEI. CDR3 in DNA: TGTGCCAGCAGTCGAACGAATTTCCGCACAGATACGCAGTATTTT. Translated, it gives CASSRTNFRTDTQYF.

This chain connects TRBV7-9 to TRBJ2-3; 8 bases are a match to TRBD2. After removal of 5 bases from V and 8 bases from J, the junction contained 18 bases not matched to a gene. The germline CDR1 and CDR2 sequences are SEHNR and FQNEAQ (reference sequence). There are 17 residues in the CDR3. The chain's CDR3 is CASSVDSSGSAHGTQYF. DNA of the CDR3: TGTGCCAGCAGCGTGGACTCTAGCGGGTCGGCGCACGGTACGCAGTATTTT.

This clone appeared a few times. J is TRBJ1-1 and V is TRBV19; perhaps TRBD1 as D (6 bases). Germline V lookup: CDR1 LNHDA, CDR2 SQIVND (reference sequence). The V end was cut by 3 bases, the J end by 5 bases, with 13 bases between. CDR3 length: 14 residues. The CDR3 here is CASSMEQGRTEAFF. The CDR3 region has the DNA TGTGCCAGTAGTATGGAACAGGGTCGGACTGAAGCTTTCTTT. Full variable domain (missing parts from reference TRBV19 and TRBJ1-1): DGGITQSPKYLFRKEGQNVTLSCEQNLNHDAMYWYRQDPGQGLRLIYYSQIVNDFQKGDIAEGYSVSREKKESFPLTVTSAQKNPTAFYLCASSMEQGRTEAFFGQGTRLTVV.

The gene calls are TRBV21-1 and TRBJ1-1; TRBD1, the D gene given by the table, was not confirmed from the DNA. TRBV21-1 is assigned pseudogene status. The CDR3 length is 19 residues. The CDR3 protein is CASSKLAGTGGGKNTEAFF. CDR3 DNA: TGTGCCAGCAGCAAACTAGCCGGGACAGGGGGTGGGAAGAACACTGAAGCTTTCTTT.

The chain is built from TRBV2 and TRBJ1-2; D remains ambiguous. From germline, CDR1 is SNHLY and CDR2 FYNNEI. Trimming cost V 2 bases and J 4 bases, with 5 bases left between them. The CDR3 is 12 amino acids. The CDR3 nucleotides read TGTGCCAGCAGTGAACGATTCTATGGCTACACCTTC. Residues: CASSERFYGYTF.

The chain is built from TRBV9 and TRBJ1-1; D is undetermined. The ends were cut back, 1 base at V and 5 bases at J, with 9 bases in the middle. This CDR3 is built from 13 residues. The germline V gene encodes CDR1 SGDLS and CDR2 YYNGEE. CDR3 residues: CASSVNLWTEAFF. CDR3 coding DNA: TGTGCCAGCAGCGTAAATCTCTGGACTGAAGCTTTCTTT.

The chain uses TRBV6-5 and TRBJ2-1, with unresolved D. The CDR3 is 13 residues long. V dropped 4 bases and J dropped 9 bases, with 13 bases sitting between them. Germline lookup yields CDR1 MNHEY and CDR2 SVGAGI. CDR3 in DNA: TGTGCCAGCAGTTCTCTAGGTAATGGTGAGCAGTTCTTC. The encoded protein is CASSSLGNGEQFF.

The gene calls are TRBV6-5 and TRBJ2-3; D possibly corresponds to TRBD1 (5 bases). V was shortened by 0 bases and J by 3 bases, with 10 bases between the two germline ends. CDR3 size: 15 residues. In germline, CDR1 is MNHEY, CDR2 SVGAGI. The CDR3 spells CASSYSGASTDTQYF. The DNA for the CDR3 is TGTGCCAGCAGTTACTCTGGGGCGTCTACAGATACGCAGTATTTT.